This TCR beta chain comes out of a study of blood T cell repertoires in COVID-19. The wider study: Researchers got acute and convalescent COVID-19 samples from the United States, Italy and Spain. The cDNA or gDNA used as material had been derived from T cells, B-cell-depleted T cells, or PBMCs.

In the source study's methods: Using reference gene primer amplification, nucleated cell counts were estimated. Measured with immunoSEQ multiplex PCR; TCRdb has only the in-frame clones, and not every one. That table supplies the V and J calls and clone size; D and trimming were determined from the DNA. Of 100,000 to 130,000 clones detected, 80% to 90% appear once; the ten largest clones hold approximately 4.9%. The ends were cut back, 2 bases at V and 4 bases at J, with 14 bases in the middle. The CDR3 runs to 15 residues. Germline V gene sequence: CDR1 SGHTA, CDR2 FQGNSA. The rearrangement links TRBV7-2 to TRBJ1-1; a possible D gene is TRBD1 (5 bases). Sequenced sample: peripheral blood. The clonotype was recovered from a man in his forties or fifties with active or convalescent COVID-19. The CDR3 here is CASSLMGGGVTEAFF. CDR3 DNA: TGTGCCAGCAGCTTAATGGGTGGAGGGGTCACTGAAGCTTTCTTT.